This record looks at one T cell receptor (beta chain) sequence and its context. The CDR3 contains 13 residues. Trimming took 3 bases from V and 7 from J; bases not matched to a gene: 5. CDR1 is MNHEY, CDR2 SMNVEV, per germline (reference sequence). These data come from a study of cytomegalovirus exposure and HLA in healthy donors. Use of 60 Vbeta and 13 Jbeta primers characterized the PCR. Profiling relied on immunoSEQ multiplex PCR, and the TCRdb table lists in-frame clones only, not all of them. This table has roughly 150,000 clones, 70% to 80% appearing once. The V call is TRBV27, the J call TRBJ1-2; TRBD1 agrees at 7 bases. Input material: PBMCs. This receptor was identified in a man in his fifties or sixties in good health and CMV-seropositive. The CDR3 is CASSFREGAGYTF. The CDR3 DNA reads as TGTGCCAGCAGTTTCAGAGAGGGGGCTGGCTACACCTTC.